This TCR beta chain was documented in a study of blood T cell repertoires in COVID-19. Study-wide background: Collection of acute and convalescent COVID-19 samples took place in the United States, Italy and Spain. Sources were T cells, B-cell-depleted T cells, or PBMCs; the material itself was cDNA or gDNA.

The CDR3 spans 17 residues. V was shortened by 0 bases and J by 3 bases, with 18 bases between the two germline ends. Germline-derived CDR1 and CDR2 are SQVTM and ANQGSEA. In the authors' methods: Estimated nucleated cell counts came from reference gene primer amplification. The method was immunoSEQ multiplex PCR; TCRdb's version includes in-frame clones alone and lacks a portion of them. The V and J calls and clone size were taken over from that table, and D and trimming were inferred from the DNA. Altogether roughly 160,000 clones are present, 82% being singletons, with the ten largest covering more than 9%.

This clonotype originated in a woman older than 75 with active or convalescent COVID-19. The chain links TRBV29-1 to TRBJ2-1; tentatively, D is TRBD2 (5 bases). The sequenced sample was peripheral blood. The CDR3 nucleotides are TGCAGCGTTGAAGACCCTAAGTCCGTTCGGGGCTACAATGAGCAGTTCTTC. Amino acids: CSVEDPKSVRGYNEQFF.